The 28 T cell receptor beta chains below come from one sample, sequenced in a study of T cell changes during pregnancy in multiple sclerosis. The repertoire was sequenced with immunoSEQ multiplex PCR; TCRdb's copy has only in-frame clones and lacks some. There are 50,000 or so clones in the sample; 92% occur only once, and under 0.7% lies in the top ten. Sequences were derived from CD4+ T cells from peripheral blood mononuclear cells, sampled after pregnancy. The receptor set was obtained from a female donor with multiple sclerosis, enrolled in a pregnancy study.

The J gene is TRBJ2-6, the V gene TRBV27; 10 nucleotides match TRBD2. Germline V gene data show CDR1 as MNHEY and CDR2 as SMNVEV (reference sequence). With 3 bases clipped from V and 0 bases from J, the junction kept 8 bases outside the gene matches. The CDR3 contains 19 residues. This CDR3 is CASSLASGSVFSGANVLTF. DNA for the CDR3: TGTGCCAGCAGTTTGGCTAGCGGGAGCGTATTCTCTGGGGCCAACGTCCTGACTTTC.

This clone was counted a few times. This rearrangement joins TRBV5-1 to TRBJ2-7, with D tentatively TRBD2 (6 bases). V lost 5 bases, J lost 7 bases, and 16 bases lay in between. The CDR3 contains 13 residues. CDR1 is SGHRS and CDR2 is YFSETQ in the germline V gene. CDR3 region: CASRREGGTEQYF. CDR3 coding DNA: TGCGCCAGCAGGCGGGAAGGAGGGACGGAGCAGTACTTC. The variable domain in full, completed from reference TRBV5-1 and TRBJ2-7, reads KAGVTQTPRYLIKTRGQQVTLSCSPISGHRSVSWYQQTPGQGLQFLFEYFSETQRNKGNFPGRFSGRQFSNSRSEMNVSTLELGDSALYLCASRREGGTEQYFGPGTRLTVT.

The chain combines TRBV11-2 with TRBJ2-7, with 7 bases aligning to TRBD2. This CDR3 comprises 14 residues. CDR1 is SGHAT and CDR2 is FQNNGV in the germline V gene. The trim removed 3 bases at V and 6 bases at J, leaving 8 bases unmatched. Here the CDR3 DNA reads TGTGCCAGCAGCTTTGGCGGGAGAAGGGGCGAGCAGTACTTC. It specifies CASSFGGRRGEQYF.

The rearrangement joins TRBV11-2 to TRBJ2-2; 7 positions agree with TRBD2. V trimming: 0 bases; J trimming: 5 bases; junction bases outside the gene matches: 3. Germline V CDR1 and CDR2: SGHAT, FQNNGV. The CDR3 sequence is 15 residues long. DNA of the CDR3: TGTGCCAGCAGCTTAGAGGGTAGCGGGACCGGGGAGCTGTTTTTT. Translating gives CASSLEGSGTGELFF.

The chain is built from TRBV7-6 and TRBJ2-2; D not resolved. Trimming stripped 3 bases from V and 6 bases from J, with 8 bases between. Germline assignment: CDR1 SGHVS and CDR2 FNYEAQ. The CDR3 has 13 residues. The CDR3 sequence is CASSLVESGELFF. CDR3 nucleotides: TGTGCCAGCAGCTTGGTCGAGTCCGGGGAGCTGTTTTTT.

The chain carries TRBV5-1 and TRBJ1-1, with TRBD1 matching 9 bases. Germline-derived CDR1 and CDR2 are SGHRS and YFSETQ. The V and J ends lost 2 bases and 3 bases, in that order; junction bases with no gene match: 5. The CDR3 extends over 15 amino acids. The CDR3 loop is CASSLNRGRDTEAFF. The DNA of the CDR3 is TGCGCCAGCAGCTTAAACAGGGGGCGCGACACTGAAGCTTTCTTT.

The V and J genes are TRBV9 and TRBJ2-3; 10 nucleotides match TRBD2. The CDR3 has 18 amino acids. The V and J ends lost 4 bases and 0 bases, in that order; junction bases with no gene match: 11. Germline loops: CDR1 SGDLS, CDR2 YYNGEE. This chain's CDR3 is CASSPRRSGRGSTDTQYF. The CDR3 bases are TGTGCCAGCAGCCCCCGCCGCAGCGGGAGGGGAAGCACAGATACGCAGTATTTT.

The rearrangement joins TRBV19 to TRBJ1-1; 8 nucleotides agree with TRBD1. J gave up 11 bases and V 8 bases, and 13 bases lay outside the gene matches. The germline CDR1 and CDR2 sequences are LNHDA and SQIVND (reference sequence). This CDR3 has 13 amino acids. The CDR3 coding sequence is TGTGCCAGTGGCCCGACCAAGGACAGGGCGGCTTTCTTT. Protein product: CASGPTKDRAAFF.

As DNA, the CDR3 is TGTGCCAGCAGCCGCAGGGTCGGTACTGAAGCTTTCTTT. It yields the protein CASSRRVGTEAFF. The V gene is TRBV6-5, the J gene TRBJ1-1, with a tentative D call TRBD1 (5 bases). V was trimmed by 6 bases and J by 5 bases, leaving 13 bases between them. The CDR3 consists of 13 residues. The V gene's germline CDR1 is MNHEY and CDR2 SVGAGI.

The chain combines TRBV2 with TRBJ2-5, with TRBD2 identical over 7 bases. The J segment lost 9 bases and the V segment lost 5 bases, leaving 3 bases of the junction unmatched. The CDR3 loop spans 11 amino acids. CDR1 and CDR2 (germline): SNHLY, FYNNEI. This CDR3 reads CASSWRGSQYF. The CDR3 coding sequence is TGTGCCAGCAGTTGGCGGGGGTCCCAGTACTTC.

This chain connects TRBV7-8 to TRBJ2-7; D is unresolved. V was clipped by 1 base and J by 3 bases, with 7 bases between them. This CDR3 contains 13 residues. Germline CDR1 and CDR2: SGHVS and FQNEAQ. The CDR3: CASSLGALYEQYF. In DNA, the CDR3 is TGTGCCAGCAGCTTAGGGGCCCTCTACGAGCAGTACTTC.

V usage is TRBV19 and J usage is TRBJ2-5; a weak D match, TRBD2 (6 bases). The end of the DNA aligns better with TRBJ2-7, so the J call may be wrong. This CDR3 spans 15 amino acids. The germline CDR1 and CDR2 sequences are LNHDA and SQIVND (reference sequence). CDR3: CASSKSGSQYNEQYF. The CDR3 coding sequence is TGTGCCAGTAGTAAGTCCGGGAGTCAGTACAACGAGCAGTACTTC.

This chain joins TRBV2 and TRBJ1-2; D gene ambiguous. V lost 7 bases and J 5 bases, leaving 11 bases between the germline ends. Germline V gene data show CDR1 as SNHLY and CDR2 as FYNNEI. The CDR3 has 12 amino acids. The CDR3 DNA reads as TGTGCCAGCACTTCCCCGCGATATGGCTACACCTTC. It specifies CASTSPRYGYTF.

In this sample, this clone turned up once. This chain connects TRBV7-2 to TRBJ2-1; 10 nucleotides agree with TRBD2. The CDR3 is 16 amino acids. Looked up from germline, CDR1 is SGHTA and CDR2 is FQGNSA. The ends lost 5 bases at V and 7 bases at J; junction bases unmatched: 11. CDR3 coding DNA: TGTGCCAGCAGCCCCCAACCCAGCGGGAGGGCTAATGAGCAGTTCTTC. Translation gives CASSPQPSGRANEQFF. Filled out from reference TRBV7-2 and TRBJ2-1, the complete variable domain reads GAGVSQSPSNKVTEKGKDVELRCDPISGHTALYWYRQSLGQGLEFLIYFQGNSAPDKSGLPSDRFSAERTGGSVSTLTIQRTQQEDSAVYLCASSPQPSGRANEQFFGPGTRLTVL.

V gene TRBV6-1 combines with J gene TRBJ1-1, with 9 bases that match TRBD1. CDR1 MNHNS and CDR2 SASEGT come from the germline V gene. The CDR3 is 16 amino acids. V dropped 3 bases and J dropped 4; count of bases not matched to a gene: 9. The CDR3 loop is CASSDPVTGGVTEAFF. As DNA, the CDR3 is TGTGCCAGCAGTGACCCTGTGACAGGGGGGGTCACTGAAGCTTTCTTT.

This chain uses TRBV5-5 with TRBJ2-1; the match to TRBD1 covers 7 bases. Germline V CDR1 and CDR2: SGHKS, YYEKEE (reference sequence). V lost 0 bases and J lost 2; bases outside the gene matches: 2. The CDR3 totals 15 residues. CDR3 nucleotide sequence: TGTGCCAGCAGCTTGGCTCAGGGGGCCTACAATGAGCAGTTCTTC. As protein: CASSLAQGAYNEQFF.

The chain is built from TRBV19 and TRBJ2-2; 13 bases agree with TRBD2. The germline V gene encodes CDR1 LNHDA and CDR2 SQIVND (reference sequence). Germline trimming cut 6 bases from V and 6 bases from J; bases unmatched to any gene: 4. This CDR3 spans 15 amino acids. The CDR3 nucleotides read TGTGCCAGTAGGACTAGCGGGAGGTTTTCCGGGGAGCTGTTTTTT. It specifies CASRTSGRFSGELFF.

CDR3 DNA: TGTGCCAGCAGCTTTAGTACAGGACTAGCGGGAGACAATGAGCAGTTCTTC. Its translation is CASSFSTGLAGDNEQFF. The rearrangement uses TRBV7-2 and TRBJ2-1; 13 positions match TRBD2. The CDR3 totals 17 residues. Per germline, CDR1 SGHTA and CDR2 FQGNSA. The ends lost 3 bases at V and 5 bases at J; junction bases unmatched: 7.

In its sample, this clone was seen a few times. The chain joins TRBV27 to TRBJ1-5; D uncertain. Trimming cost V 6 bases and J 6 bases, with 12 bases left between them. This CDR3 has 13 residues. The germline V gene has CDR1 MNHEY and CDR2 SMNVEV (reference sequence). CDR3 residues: CASSPTPGQPQHF. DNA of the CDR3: TGTGCCAGCAGCCCTACCCCGGGTCAGCCCCAGCATTTT.

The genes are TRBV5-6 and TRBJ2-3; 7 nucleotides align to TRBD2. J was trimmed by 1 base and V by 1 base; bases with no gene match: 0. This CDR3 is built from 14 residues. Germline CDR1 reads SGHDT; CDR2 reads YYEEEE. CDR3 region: CASSLLAGTDTQYF. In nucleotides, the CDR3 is TGTGCCAGCAGCTTGCTAGCGGGCACAGATACGCAGTATTTT. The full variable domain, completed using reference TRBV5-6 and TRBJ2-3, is DAGVTQSPTHLIKTRGQQVTLRCSPKSGHDTVSWYQQALGQGPQFIFQYYEEEERQRGNFPDRFSGHQFPNYSSELNVNALLLGDSALYLCASSLLAGTDTQYFGPGTRLTVL.

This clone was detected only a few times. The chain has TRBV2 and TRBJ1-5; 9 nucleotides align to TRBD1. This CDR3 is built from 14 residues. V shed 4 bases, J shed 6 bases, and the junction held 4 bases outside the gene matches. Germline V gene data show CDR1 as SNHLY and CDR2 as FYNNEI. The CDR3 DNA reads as TGTGCCAGCAGTGGGGACAGGGTTGGTCAGCCCCAGCATTTT. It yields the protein CASSGDRVGQPQHF. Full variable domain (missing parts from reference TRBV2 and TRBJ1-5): EPEVTQTPSHQVTQMGQEVILRCVPISNHLYFYWYRQILGQKVEFLVSFYNNEISEKSEIFDDQFSVERPDGSNFTLKIRSTKLEDSAMYFCASSGDRVGQPQHFGDGTRLSIL.

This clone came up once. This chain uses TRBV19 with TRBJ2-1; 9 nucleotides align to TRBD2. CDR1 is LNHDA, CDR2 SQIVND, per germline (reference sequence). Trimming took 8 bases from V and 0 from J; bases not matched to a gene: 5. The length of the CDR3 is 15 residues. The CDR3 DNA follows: TGTGCCAGTGGATTTAGCGGGAGCTCCTACAATGAGCAGTTCTTC. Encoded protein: CASGFSGSSYNEQFF.

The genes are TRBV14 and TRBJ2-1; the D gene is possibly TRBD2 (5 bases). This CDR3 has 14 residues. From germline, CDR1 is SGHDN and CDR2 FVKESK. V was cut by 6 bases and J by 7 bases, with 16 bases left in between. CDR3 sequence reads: CASRVGALGNEQFF. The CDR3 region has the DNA TGTGCCAGCAGGGTGGGAGCACTTGGGAATGAGCAGTTCTTC.

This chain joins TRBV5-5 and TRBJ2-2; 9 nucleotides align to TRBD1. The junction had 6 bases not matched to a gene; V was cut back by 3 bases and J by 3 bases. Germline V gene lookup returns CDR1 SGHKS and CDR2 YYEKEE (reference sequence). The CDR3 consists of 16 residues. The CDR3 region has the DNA TGTGCCAGCAGCTCCCGACAGGGGGTGGACACCGGGGAGCTGTTTTTT. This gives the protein CASSSRQGVDTGELFF.

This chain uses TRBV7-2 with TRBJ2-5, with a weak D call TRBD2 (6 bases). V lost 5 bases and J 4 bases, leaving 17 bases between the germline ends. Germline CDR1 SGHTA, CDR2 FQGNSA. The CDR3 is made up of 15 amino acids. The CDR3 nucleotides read TGTGCCAGCAGCCCACGGAGGGCCCGCGCAGAGACCCAGTACTTC. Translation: CASSPRRARAETQYF.

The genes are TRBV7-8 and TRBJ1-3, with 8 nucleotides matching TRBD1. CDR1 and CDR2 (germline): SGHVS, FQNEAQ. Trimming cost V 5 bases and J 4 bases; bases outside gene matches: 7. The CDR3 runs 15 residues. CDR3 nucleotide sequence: TGTGCCAGCAGCCCACGTTGGGACAGGGGAAACACCATATATTTT. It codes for CASSPRWDRGNTIYF.

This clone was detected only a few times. CDR3 in DNA: TGTGCCAGCAGCTTAGAAGGTCGGGGAGGGGACTATGGCTACACCTTC. Translated: CASSLEGRGGDYGYTF. The chain joins TRBV11-3 to TRBJ1-2; maybe TRBD1 (5 bases). The CDR3 contains 16 residues. Germline lookup yields CDR1 SGHNT and CDR2 YENEEA. Trimming shortened V by 0 bases and J by 3 bases, and 14 bases separated the two germline ends.

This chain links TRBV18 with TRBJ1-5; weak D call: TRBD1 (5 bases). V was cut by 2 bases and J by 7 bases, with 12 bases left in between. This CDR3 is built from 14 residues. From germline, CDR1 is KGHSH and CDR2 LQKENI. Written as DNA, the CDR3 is TGTGCCAGCTCACCAGCAGGGCAGGGCCAGCCCCAGCATTTT. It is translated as CASSPAGQGQPQHF.